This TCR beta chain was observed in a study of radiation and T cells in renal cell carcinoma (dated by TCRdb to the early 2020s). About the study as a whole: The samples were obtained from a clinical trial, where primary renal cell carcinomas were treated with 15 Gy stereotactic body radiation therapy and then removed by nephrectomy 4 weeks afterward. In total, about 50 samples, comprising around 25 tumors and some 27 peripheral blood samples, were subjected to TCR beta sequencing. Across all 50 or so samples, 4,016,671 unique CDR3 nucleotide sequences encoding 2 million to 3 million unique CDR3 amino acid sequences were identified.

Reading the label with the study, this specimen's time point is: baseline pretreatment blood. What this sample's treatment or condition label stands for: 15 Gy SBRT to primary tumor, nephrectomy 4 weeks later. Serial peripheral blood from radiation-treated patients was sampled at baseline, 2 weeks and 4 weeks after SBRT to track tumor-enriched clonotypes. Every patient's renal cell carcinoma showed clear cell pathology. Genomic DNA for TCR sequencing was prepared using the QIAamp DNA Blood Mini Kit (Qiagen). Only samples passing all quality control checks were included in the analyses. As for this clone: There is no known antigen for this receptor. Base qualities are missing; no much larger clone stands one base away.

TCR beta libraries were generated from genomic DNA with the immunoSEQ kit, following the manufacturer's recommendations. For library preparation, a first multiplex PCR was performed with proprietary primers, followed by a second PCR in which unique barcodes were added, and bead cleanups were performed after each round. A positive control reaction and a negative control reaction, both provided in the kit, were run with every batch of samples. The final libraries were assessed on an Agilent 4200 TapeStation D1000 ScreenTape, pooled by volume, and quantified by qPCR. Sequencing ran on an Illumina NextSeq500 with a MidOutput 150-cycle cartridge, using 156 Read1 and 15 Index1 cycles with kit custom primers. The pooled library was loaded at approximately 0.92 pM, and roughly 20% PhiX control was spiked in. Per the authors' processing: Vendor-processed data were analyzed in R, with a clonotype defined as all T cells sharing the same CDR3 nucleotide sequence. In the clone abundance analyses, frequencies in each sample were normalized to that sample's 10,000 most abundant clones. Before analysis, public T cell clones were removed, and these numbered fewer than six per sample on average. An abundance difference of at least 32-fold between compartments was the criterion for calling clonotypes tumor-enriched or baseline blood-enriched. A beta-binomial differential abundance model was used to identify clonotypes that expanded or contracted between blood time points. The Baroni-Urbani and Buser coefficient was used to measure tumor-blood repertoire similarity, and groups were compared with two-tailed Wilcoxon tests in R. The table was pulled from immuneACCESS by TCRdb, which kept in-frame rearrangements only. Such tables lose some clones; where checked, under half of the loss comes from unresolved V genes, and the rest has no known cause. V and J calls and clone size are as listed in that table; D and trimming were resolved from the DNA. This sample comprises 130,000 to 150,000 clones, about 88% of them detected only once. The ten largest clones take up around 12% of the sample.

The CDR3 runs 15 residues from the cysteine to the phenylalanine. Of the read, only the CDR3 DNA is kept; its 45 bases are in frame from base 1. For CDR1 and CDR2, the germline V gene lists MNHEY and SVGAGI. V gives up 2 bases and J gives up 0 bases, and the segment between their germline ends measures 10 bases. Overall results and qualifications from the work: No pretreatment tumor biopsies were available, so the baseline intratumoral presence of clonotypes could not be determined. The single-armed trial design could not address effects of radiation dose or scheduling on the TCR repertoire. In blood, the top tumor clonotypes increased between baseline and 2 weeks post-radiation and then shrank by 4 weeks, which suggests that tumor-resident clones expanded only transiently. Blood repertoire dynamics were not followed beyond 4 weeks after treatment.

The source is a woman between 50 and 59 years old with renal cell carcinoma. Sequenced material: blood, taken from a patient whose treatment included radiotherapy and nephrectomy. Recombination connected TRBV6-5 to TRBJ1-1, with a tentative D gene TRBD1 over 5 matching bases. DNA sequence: TGTGCCAGCAGTTACCGCCGGGGCCTGAACACTGAAGCTTTCTTT. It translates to CASSYRRGLNTEAFF.